A few counts support the clone carrying this TCR beta chain. Through template switching, a universal primer site was introduced, and the cDNA contained unique molecular identifiers. TCRdb re-analysed the 5' RACE reads in MiXCR, keeping a single row per CDR3 protein. The sample contains a few hundred thousand distinct CDR3 sequences, approximately 25% of which appear only once. The CDR3 has 14 amino acids. V was clipped by 0 bases and J by 3 bases, with 8 bases between them. Per the germline V gene, CDR1 is SGHRS and CDR2 is YFSETQ. This entry is derived from a study of identical twins. These sequences were also reported in another study, on T cells expressing NK-cell markers. This second report adds: In several donors, these clonotypes also led the CD3+CD56-NKG2C+ fraction.

The genes are TRBV5-1 and TRBJ2-3; D gene uncertain. Input material: CD4+ T cells sorted from blood. The clonotype was recovered from a young woman in good health. The CDR3 sequence is CASSLATATDTQYF. As DNA, the CDR3 is TGCGCCAGCAGCTTGGCTACGGCAACAGATACGCAGTATTTT.